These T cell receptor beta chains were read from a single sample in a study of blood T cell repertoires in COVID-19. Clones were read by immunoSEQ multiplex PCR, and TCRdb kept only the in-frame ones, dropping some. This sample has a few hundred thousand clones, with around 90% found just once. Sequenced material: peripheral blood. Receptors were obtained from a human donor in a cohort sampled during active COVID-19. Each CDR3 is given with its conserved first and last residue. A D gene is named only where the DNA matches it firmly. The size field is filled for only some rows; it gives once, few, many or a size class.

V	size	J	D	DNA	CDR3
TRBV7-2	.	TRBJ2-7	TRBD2	TGTGCCAGCAGCTCATGGACTAGCGGCTCCTACGAGCAGTACTTC	CASSSWTSGSYEQYF
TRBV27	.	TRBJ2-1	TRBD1	TGTGCCAGCAGTTTTTCCGGGACAGGGAGTTACAATGAGCAGTTCTTC	CASSFSGTGSYNEQFF
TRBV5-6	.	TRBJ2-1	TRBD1	TGTGCCAGCAGCTTGGTCGGACAGGGAAGGGTCGAGCAGTTCTTC	CASSLVGQGRVEQFF
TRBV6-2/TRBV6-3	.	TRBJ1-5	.	TGTGCCAGCATCCCCGGGGGGGGGAGCAATCAGCCCCAGCATTTT	CASIPGGGSNQPQHF
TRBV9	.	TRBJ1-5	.	TGTGCCAGCAGCCCCGAAGGACAGCCGGATCAGCCCCAGCATTTT	CASSPEGQPDQPQHF
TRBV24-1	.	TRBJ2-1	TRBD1	TGTGCCACCAGTGATCCCCGGACAGGGAGGAATGAGCAGTTCTTC	CATSDPRTGRNEQFF
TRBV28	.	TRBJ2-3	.	TGTGCCAGCAGTTTAGGGGGCGCGGATATAGATACGCAGTATTTT	CASSLGGADIDTQYF
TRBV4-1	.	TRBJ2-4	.	TGCGCCAGCAGCCGAGTTGGAAACATTCAGTACTTC	CASSRVGNIQYF
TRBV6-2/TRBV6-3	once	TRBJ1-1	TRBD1	TGTGCCAGCAGTTACGTCGGACAGGTCCAGAACACTGAAGCTTTCTTT	CASSYVGQVQNTEAFF
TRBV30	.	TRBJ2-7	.	TGTGCCTGGAGCCGGACAAGCGACGAGCAGTACTTC	CAWSRTSDEQYF
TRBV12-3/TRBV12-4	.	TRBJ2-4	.	TGTGCCAGCGTATCCGGCGCGGACATTCAGTACTTC	CASVSGADIQYF
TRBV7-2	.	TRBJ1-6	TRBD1	TGTGCCAGCAGCCCAGGGACAGCCCAGAATTCACCCCTCCACTTT	CASSPGTAQNSPLHF
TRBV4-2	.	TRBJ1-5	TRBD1	TGTGCCAGCAGCCAAGATCTAGGGACAGGGGGGGGCAATCAGCCCCAGCATTTT	CASSQDLGTGGGNQPQHF
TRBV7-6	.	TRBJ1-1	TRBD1	TGTGCCAGCTCCCCATGGACAGGCGACACTGAAGCTTTCTTT	CASSPWTGDTEAFF
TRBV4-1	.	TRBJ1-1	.	TGCGCCAGCAGCCAAGGGGTGGGGGCGACTGAAGCTTTCTTT	CASSQGVGATEAFF
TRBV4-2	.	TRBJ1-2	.	TGTGCCAGCAGCCAACTACAGAATTCCTATGGCTACACCTTC	CASSQLQNSYGYTF
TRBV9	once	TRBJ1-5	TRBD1	TGTGCCAGCAGCGCGGGACAGGGAACCCTGGGCAATCAGCCCCAGCATTTT	CASSAGQGTLGNQPQHF
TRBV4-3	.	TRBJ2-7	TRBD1	TGCGCCAGCAGCCAAGATCGGGACAGGGGCTACGAGCAGTACTTC	CASSQDRDRGYEQYF
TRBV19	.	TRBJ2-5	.	TGTGCCAGTAGTATAGGTCAGGAGACCCAGTACTTC	CASSIGQETQYF
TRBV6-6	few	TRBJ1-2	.	TGTGCCAGCACGGACGTCGGGAAACTGGGTTATGGCTACACCTTC	CASTDVGKLGYGYTF
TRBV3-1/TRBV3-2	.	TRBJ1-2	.	TGTGCCAGCAGCCAAGAATTTGGTTCGGGGGGCTACACCTTC	CASSQEFGSGGYTF
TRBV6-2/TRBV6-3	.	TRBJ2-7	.	TGTGCCAGCAGTTACTCGAATTGGGGCATGTTCTACGAGCAGTACTTC	CASSYSNWGMFYEQYF
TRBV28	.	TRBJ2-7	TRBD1	TGTGCCAGCAAGACAGGGGCCGCGTACGAGCAGTACTTC	CASKTGAAYEQYF
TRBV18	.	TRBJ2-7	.	TGTGCCAGCTCACCCCGTGGGGGGGCTGGCGAGCAGTACTTC	CASSPRGGAGEQYF
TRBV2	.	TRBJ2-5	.	TGTGCCAGCAGTGAAGTCGAGTTATCAGAGACCCAGTACTTC	CASSEVELSETQYF
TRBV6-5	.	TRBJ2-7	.	TGTGCCAGCAGTTACGGCTATTCCGGGGTCGAGCAGTACTTC	CASSYGYSGVEQYF